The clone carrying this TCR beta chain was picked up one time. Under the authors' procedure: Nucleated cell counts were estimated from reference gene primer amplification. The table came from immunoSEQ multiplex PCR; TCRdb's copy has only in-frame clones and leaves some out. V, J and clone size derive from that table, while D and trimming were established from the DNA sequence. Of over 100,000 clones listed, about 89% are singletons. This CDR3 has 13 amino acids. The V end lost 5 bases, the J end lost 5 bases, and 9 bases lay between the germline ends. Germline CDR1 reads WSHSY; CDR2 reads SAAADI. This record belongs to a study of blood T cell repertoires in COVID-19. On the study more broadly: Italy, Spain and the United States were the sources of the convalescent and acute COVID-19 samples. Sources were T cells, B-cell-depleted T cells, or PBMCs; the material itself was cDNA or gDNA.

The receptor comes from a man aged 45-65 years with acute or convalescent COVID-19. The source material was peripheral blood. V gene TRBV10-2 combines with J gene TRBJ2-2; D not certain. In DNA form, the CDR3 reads TGCGCCAGCAGTCTCGTAGAGACCGGGGAGCTGTTTTTT. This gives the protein CASSLVETGELFF.